The 25 T cell receptor beta chains reported below all come from one sample, sequenced in a study of regulatory T cells in long-lasting Graves disease. With iRepertoire HTBI primers and Arm-PCR of CDR3 regions, TCR beta libraries were built. TCRdb used MiXCR to reprocess the multiplex PCR reads, holding one entry per CDR3 protein. This table holds 400,000 to 600,000 distinct CDR3 sequences, under 25% found once. Time point specified: persistent/refractory GD, antithyroid drugs over 5 years with positive TRAb. RNA from PBMCs was the source of the TCR library. The sequences come from peripheral blood mononuclear cells (PBMCs), collected when the disease was refractory, from a patient treated with antithyroid drugs. Receptor source: a female donor with Graves disease.

This clonotype showed up many times. The genes are TRBV24-1 and TRBJ2-5; no clear D. The CDR3 totals 13 residues. Trimming shortened V by 4 bases and J by 5 bases, and 10 bases separated the two germline ends. The germline V gene has CDR1 KGHDR and CDR2 SFDVKD. In nucleotides, the CDR3 is TGTGCCACCAGTGAGTCGACGGTGGAGACCCAGTACTTC. It specifies CATSESTVETQYF.

This clonotype was counted a few times. This chain connects TRBV29-1 to TRBJ1-1; 8 bases are shared with TRBD1. Germline CDR1 and CDR2: SQVTM and ANQGSEA. V lost 6 bases, J lost 0 bases, and 21 bases stayed unmatched. The CDR3 totals 19 residues. CDR3 coding DNA: TGCAGCGTCGAGAACCCAGCGCGGACAGGGTTTGCAATGAACACTGAAGCTTTCTTT. Amino acids: CSVENPARTGFAMNTEAFF. The full variable domain, completed using reference TRBV29-1 and TRBJ1-1, is SAVISQKPSRDICQRGTSLTIQCQVDSQVTMMFWYRQQPGQSLTLIATANQGSEATYESGFVIDKFPISRPNLTFSTLTVSNMSPEDSSIYLCSVENPARTGFAMNTEAFFGQGTRLTVV.

This clonotype was observed many times. The chain recombines TRBV6-5 with TRBJ2-5; D uncertain. The CDR3 runs to 11 residues. V lost 2 bases and J 5 bases, leaving 3 bases between the germline ends. The germline gives CDR1 MNHEY, CDR2 SVGAGI. The CDR3: CASSYMETQYF. CDR3 sequence (DNA): TGTGCCAGCAGTTACATGGAGACCCAGTACTTC.

This clonotype was observed at least ten times. The V and J genes are TRBV27 and TRBJ2-7; no clear D. The germline CDR1 and CDR2 sequences are MNHEY and SMNVEV (reference sequence). CDR3 length: 13 amino acids. V was shortened by 2 bases and J by 5 bases, with 10 bases between the two germline ends. The CDR3 DNA reads TGTGCCAGCAGTTTAGCCAGGAACCACGAGCAGTACTTC. As protein: CASSLARNHEQYF.

This chain links TRBV13 with TRBJ2-2; TRBD2 aligns across 7 bases. V lost 5 bases to trimming and J lost 6 bases; unmatched junction nucleotides: 3. The CDR3 length is 13 residues. The germline gives CDR1 PRHDT, CDR2 FYEKMQ (reference sequence). Here the CDR3 reads CASSRGLAGELFF. The CDR3 DNA reads as TGTGCCAGCAGCCGAGGACTAGCCGGGGAGCTGTTTTTT. Based on the CDR3 plus reference TRBV13 and TRBJ2-2, the full variable domain is AAGVIQSPRHLIKEKRETATLKCYPIPRHDTVYWYQQGPGQDPQFLISFYEKMQSDKGSIPDRFSAQQFSDYHSELNMSSLELGDSALYFCASSRGLAGELFFGEGSRLTVL.

This clonotype has ten or more counts. The rearrangement uses TRBV15 and TRBJ1-4, with unresolved D. V was cut by 4 bases and J by 3 bases, with 6 bases left in between. There are 13 residues in the CDR3. Per germline, CDR1 LNHNV and CDR2 YYDKDF (reference sequence). The CDR3 DNA follows: TGTGCCACCAGCAACCCGCCTAATGAAAAACTGTTTTTT. Amino acids: CATSNPPNEKLFF.

This clonotype has ten or more counts. The chain has TRBV12-3 or TRBV12-4 and TRBJ1-5; D unclear. The CDR3 consists of 15 residues. V dropped 4 bases and J dropped 3 bases, with 13 bases sitting between them. The CDR3 is CASSYGRRDNQPQHF. In DNA, the CDR3 is TGTGCCAGCAGTTACGGCCGGAGAGACAATCAGCCCCAGCATTTT.

The chain couples TRBV7-2 to TRBJ2-2, with 10 bases that match TRBD2. J lost 3 bases, V lost 5 bases, and 12 bases had no gene match. CDR1 is SGHTA, CDR2 FQGNSA, per germline. The CDR3 length is 18 residues. The CDR3: CASSQELAGPVDTGELFF. CDR3 in DNA: TGTGCCAGCAGCCAAGAACTAGCGGGGCCCGTAGACACCGGGGAGCTGTTTTTT.

This clonotype came up a few times. The CDR3 sequence: CASSQRVWGSYEQYF. CDR3 nucleotide sequence: TGCGCCAGCAGCCAGAGAGTTTGGGGGTCTTACGAGCAGTACTTC. This chain links TRBV4-1 with TRBJ2-7; the D gene could be TRBD1 or TRBD2 (5 bases each). Trimming shortened V by 3 bases and J by 4 bases, and 16 bases separated the two germline ends. This CDR3 spans 15 amino acids. Germline V gives CDR1 MGHRA, CDR2 YSYEKL.

This clonotype has just a few counts. The rearrangement joins TRBV11-2 to TRBJ2-7; D may be TRBD1 (6 bases). Germline V gene data show CDR1 as SGHAT and CDR2 as FQNNGV. Deletions cut 8 bases from V and 7 bases from J, with 6 bases between. The CDR3 spans 9 residues. CDR3 nucleotides: TGTGCCAGCGGACAGGAGCAGTACTTC. The encoded protein is CASGQEQYF.

J is TRBJ2-5 and V is TRBV28, with TRBD1 identical over 10 bases. Germline assignment: CDR1 MDHEN and CDR2 SYDVKM. This CDR3 spans 16 amino acids. With 6 bases clipped from V and 7 bases from J, the junction kept 14 bases outside the gene matches. The CDR3 sequence is CASSTAGTGAPLTQYF. CDR3 coding DNA: TGTGCCAGCAGCACCGCCGGGACAGGGGCTCCTTTGACCCAGTACTTC.

This clonotype has a count of ten or more. This chain uses TRBV2 with TRBJ1-1; maybe TRBD1 (6 bases). The CDR3 runs to 15 residues. Germline V gene data show CDR1 as SNHLY and CDR2 as FYNNEI. The V gene lost 8 bases and the J gene lost 7 bases, with 23 bases spanning the gap. CDR3 residues: CASSPTGAAALEAFF. The CDR3 coding sequence is TGTGCCAGCTCCCCGACGGGGGCAGCCGCCCTTGAAGCTTTCTTT.

The chain recombines TRBV29-1 with TRBJ2-1; tentative D call: TRBD1 (6 bases). The CDR3 is made up of 15 amino acids. The germline V gene encodes CDR1 SQVTM and CDR2 ANQGSEA. V lost 6 bases, J lost 1 base, and 16 bases lay in between. The CDR3 spells CSVVRDTFSYNEQFF. DNA for the CDR3: TGCAGCGTCGTACGGGACACTTTTTCCTACAATGAGCAGTTCTTC.

This clonotype turned up a few times. The chain employs TRBV5-1 and TRBJ2-7, with unresolved D. Trimming shortened V by 0 bases and J by 6 bases, and 7 bases separated the two germline ends. The germline CDR1 and CDR2 sequences are SGHRS and YFSETQ. The CDR3 has 12 residues. DNA of the CDR3: TGCGCCAGCAGCTTGGATCTGAGCGAGCAGTACTTC. Its protein is CASSLDLSEQYF.

This clonotype was seen many times. Compared with germline, one end of the junction differs, possibly owing to a read error. The chain combines TRBV12-3 or TRBV12-4 with TRBJ1-2; 7 nucleotides agree with TRBD1. The CDR3 consists of 15 residues. CDR3 in DNA: TGTGCCAGCAGTTACCGAACAGGGGTGGACTATGGTTACACCTTC. It yields the protein CASSYRTGVDYGYTF.

As concerns this clonotype: One base away lies a much larger clone, so this may be a sequencing read error. This chain links TRBV24-1 with TRBJ1-4; 7 positions agree with TRBD1. CDR1 is KGHDR, CDR2 SFDVKD, per germline. There are 16 residues in the CDR3. CDR3 residues: CATSGSQGTTNERLFF. The DNA of the CDR3 is TGTGCCACCAGTGGCTCACAGGGGACAACTAATGAAAGACTGTTTTTT.

The chain has TRBV29-1 and TRBJ2-2; possible D gene TRBD2, 5 bases. V lost 4 bases and J 8 bases, leaving 17 bases between the germline ends. The CDR3 is made up of 14 amino acids. CDR1 SQVTM and CDR2 ANQGSEA come from the germline V gene. The DNA of the CDR3 is TGCAGCGTTGGGACTTCTCCGAGGTTGGGGGAGCTGTTTTTT. This encodes CSVGTSPRLGELFF.

This clonotype was seen many times. V gene TRBV7-9 combines with J gene TRBJ1-1; possible D gene TRBD1, 5 bases. Germline V CDR1 and CDR2: SEHNR, FQNEAQ (reference sequence). The CDR3 runs to 14 residues. V was cut by 4 bases and J by 1 base, with 10 bases left in between. Here the CDR3 DNA reads TGTGCCAGCAGCTGGGGGGACCCGAACACTGAAGCTTTCTTT. The encoded protein is CASSWGDPNTEAFF.

V is TRBV19 and J is TRBJ2-5; D uncertain. The CDR3 contains 11 residues. Trimming removed 3 bases from V and 6 bases from J, with 5 bases in between. The V gene's germline CDR1 is LNHDA and CDR2 SQIVND (reference sequence). The CDR3 DNA reads TGTGCCAGTAGTATTGGAAAGACCCAGTACTTC. Encoded protein: CASSIGKTQYF.

In its sample, this clonotype was seen many times. In nucleotides, the CDR3 is TGTGCCAGCAGTTACAACCTCCGACAGCCTGGAAACACCATATATTTT. It is translated as CASSYNLRQPGNTIYF. This chain connects TRBV6-5 to TRBJ1-3; tentatively, D is TRBD1 (5 bases). V gave up 2 bases and J gave up 2 bases, with 13 bases separating them. CDR1 is MNHEY and CDR2 is SVGAGI in the germline V gene. This CDR3 is 16 amino acids long.

Many counts were recorded for this clonotype. J is TRBJ1-4 and V is TRBV28; perhaps TRBD1 as D (5 bases). Trimming left V 4 bases short and J 7 bases short, with 13 bases between. Germline V CDR1 and CDR2: MDHEN, SYDVKM. The CDR3 has 14 amino acids. Here the CDR3 DNA reads TGTGCCAGCAGTTCCTCCGGGACCTCTGAAAAACTGTTTTTT. Encoded protein: CASSSSGTSEKLFF.

This chain joins TRBV6-1 and TRBJ1-2, with TRBD1 as a possible D gene (6 bases). CDR1 and CDR2 from the germline V gene are MNHNS and SASEGT. This CDR3 spans 14 amino acids. V lost 6 bases, J lost 5 bases, and 16 bases lay in between. CDR3 loop: CASRDGQTHYGYTF. In DNA, the CDR3 is TGTGCCAGCAGGGACGGACAGACCCATTATGGCTACACCTTC.

This sequence joins TRBV6-5 and TRBJ2-7, with a tentative D call TRBD1 (5 bases). The CDR3 sequence is 12 residues long. V lost 2 bases and J lost 6, with 8 bases in between. In germline, CDR1 is MNHEY, CDR2 SVGAGI. CDR3 nucleotides: TGTGCCAGCAGTTACCCAGGGATCGAGCAGTACTTC. Translating it yields CASSYPGIEQYF.

This clonotype was counted ten times or more. V and J are TRBV29-1 and TRBJ2-5, with D uncertain. From germline, CDR1 is SQVTM and CDR2 ANQGSEA. The CDR3 contains 11 residues. Trimming left V 4 bases short and J 3 bases short, with 6 bases between. Here the CDR3 DNA reads TGCAGCGTTGGACGGGAAGAGACCCAGTACTTC. Protein sequence: CSVGREETQYF.

The chain has TRBV6-2 or TRBV6-3 and TRBJ1-3; possible D gene TRBD1, 6 bases. Trimming removed 6 bases at V and 2 bases at J, with 29 bases between. Germline V gives CDR1 MNHEY, CDR2 SVGEGT. The CDR3 is 20 amino acids. The CDR3 spells CASRKAVRQRGQGPGNTIYF. In DNA form, the CDR3 reads TGTGCCAGCAGGAAAGCCGTCCGACAGCGGGGGCAGGGGCCTGGAAACACCATATATTTT.